This TCR beta chain was captured by sequencing in a study of OX40 agonist ivuxolimab in advanced cancers. Turning to the study itself: Three patients had partial responses: one hepatocellular carcinoma, two cutaneous melanoma.

On this clone itself: Its matching antigen is unknown.

The V end was cut by 6 bases, the J end by 5 bases, with 13 bases between. Germline loops: CDR1 SNHLY, CDR2 FYNNEI. The CDR3 consists of 14 residues. General study findings and limits: Normalized T-cell clonal expansion was also low in some nonresponders.

The method was immunoSEQ multiplex PCR; TCRdb's version includes in-frame clones alone and lacks a portion of them. Here the sample spans some 22,000 clones, about 75% being singletons. The clonotype was recovered from an adult with an advanced solid tumor such as melanoma, head and neck, liver or kidney cancer. The sequenced sample was CD4+ or CD8+ T cells sorted from blood, obtained in a trial of the OX40 agonist ivuxolimab. This sequence joins TRBV2 and TRBJ2-2; D tentatively reads TRBD1 or TRBD2 (7 bases each). The CDR3 region is CASRVRGGTGELFF. For the CDR3, the DNA is TGTGCCAGCAGGGTCAGGGGGGGGACCGGGGAGCTGTTTTTT.